This entry lists 8 T cell receptor beta chains sequenced from one sample in a study of T cell changes during pregnancy in multiple sclerosis (dated by TCRdb to between 2019 and 2020). Library construction relied on the immunoSEQ multiplex PCR assay. TCRdb re-hosts the immuneACCESS table, in-frame sequences only. Its copies lack some clones; in the studies checked, an unresolved V gene accounts for under half of them, and the cause for the rest is not known. The sample profile shows 90,000 to 95,000 clones; around 93% of them were found once. Roughly 0.91% of the sample rests with the top ten. This specimen was peripheral blood, taken before pregnancy. These receptors all come from a female donor with multiple sclerosis, enrolled in a pregnancy study.

The genes are TRBV6-6 and TRBJ2-2, with D possibly being TRBD2 (5 bases). In germline, CDR1 is MNHNY, CDR2 SVGAGI (reference sequence). V lost 0 bases to trimming and J lost 5 bases, with 10 bases between them. This CDR3 is 15 amino acids long. The DNA for the CDR3 is TGTGCCAGCAGTTACTCGGACTGGAAGACCGGGGAGCTGTTTTTT. It yields the protein CASSYSDWKTGELFF.

The gene calls are TRBV28 and TRBJ2-3, with 7 bases identical to TRBD2. Germline-derived CDR1 and CDR2 are MDHEN and SYDVKM. V trimming: 5 bases; J trimming: 0 bases; junction bases outside the gene matches: 5. The CDR3 runs 15 residues. CDR3 residues: CASSPGTTSTDTQYF. Written as DNA, the CDR3 is TGTGCCAGCAGTCCCGGGACTACTAGCACAGATACGCAGTATTTT.

This clone came up once. This chain uses TRBV9 with TRBJ1-2; unclear D gene. CDR1 and CDR2 from the germline V gene are SGDLS and YYNGEE. Trimming took off 4 bases at V and 2 bases at J, with 12 bases between the two ends. The CDR3 extends over 14 amino acids. CDR3 nucleotides: TGTGCCAGCAGCCCCCTGGGAGGGAACTATGGCTACACCTTC. Protein: CASSPLGGNYGYTF.

The V gene is TRBV29-1, the J gene TRBJ2-7; 9 bases agree with TRBD2. Germline CDR1 reads SQVTM; CDR2 reads ANQGSEA. This CDR3 has 13 residues. Trimming took 7 bases from V and 5 from J; bases not matched to a gene: 9. The CDR3 DNA follows: TGCAGCGCCCGCGGGGGGGCCTTCGACGAGCAGTACTTC. This gives the protein CSARGGAFDEQYF.

The rearrangement joins TRBV12-5 to TRBJ2-2, with TRBD1 as a possible D gene (6 bases). The CDR3 contains 13 residues. In germline, CDR1 is LGHNT, CDR2 FRNRAP. The V gene lost 8 bases and the J gene lost 1 base, with 8 bases spanning the gap. The CDR3 region has the DNA TGTGCTAGTAAACAGGGGAACACCGGGGAGCTGTTTTTT. Amino acids: CASKQGNTGELFF.

The table lists this clone with a count of one. CDR3 amino acids: CASSLGQGAYEQYF. The CDR3 coding sequence is TGTGCCAGCAGCTTAGGACAGGGGGCCTACGAGCAGTACTTC. The chain has TRBV11-2 and TRBJ2-7; 9 nucleotides match TRBD1. Germline values: CDR1 SGHAT, CDR2 FQNNGV. The trim removed 1 base at V and 2 bases at J, leaving 0 bases unmatched. This CDR3 has 14 residues.

The V call is TRBV5-6, the J call TRBJ2-7; 11 bases are shared with TRBD2. The junction had 10 bases not matched to a gene; V was cut back by 3 bases and J by 5 bases. CDR3 length: 16 residues. Germline lookup yields CDR1 SGHDT and CDR2 YYEEEE. This CDR3 reads CASSSDLAGGPDEQYF. For the CDR3, the DNA is TGTGCCAGCAGCTCGGACTTAGCGGGAGGGCCTGACGAGCAGTACTTC.

This sequence joins TRBV18 and TRBJ2-3; 8 bases align to TRBD1. Unmatched junction bases numbered 4, after V lost 5 bases and J lost 3 bases. Looked up from germline, CDR1 is KGHSH and CDR2 is LQKENI. The CDR3 is 14 residues long. CDR3: CASSIGQGTDTQYF. In DNA form, the CDR3 reads TGTGCCAGCTCAATCGGACAGGGTACAGATACGCAGTATTTT.